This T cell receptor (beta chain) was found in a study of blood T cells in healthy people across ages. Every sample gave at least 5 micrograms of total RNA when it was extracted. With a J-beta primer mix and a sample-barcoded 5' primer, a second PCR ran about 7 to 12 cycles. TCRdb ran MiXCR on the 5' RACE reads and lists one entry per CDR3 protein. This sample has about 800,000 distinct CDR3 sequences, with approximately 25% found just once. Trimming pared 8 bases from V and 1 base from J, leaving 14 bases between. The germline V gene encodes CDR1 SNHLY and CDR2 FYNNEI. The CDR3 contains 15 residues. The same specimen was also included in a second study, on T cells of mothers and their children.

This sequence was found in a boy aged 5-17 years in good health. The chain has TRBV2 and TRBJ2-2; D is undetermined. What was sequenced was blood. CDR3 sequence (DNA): TGTGCCAGCGACCCCGTGAACGAGAACACCGGGGAGCTGTTTTTT. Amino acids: CASDPVNENTGELFF.